The rows below give T cell receptor beta chains drawn from one sample of a study of T-cell memory formation after mild COVID-19. TCRdb redid the calling of the 5' RACE reads with MiXCR, one entry per CDR3 protein. The profile covers just under 350,000 distinct CDR3 sequences, with over 10% appearing a single time and about 21% taken by the ten largest. What was sequenced was PBMCs or a T cell subset sorted from them (not recorded which). The receptor set was obtained from a man younger than 30 who had mild COVID-19 (a few samples of this study predate the infection). Cell type and time point are not known. Each CDR3 is given with its conserved first and last residue. The D gene is left open where the match is weak. A row's size may be missing; if present it is once, few, many or a size class.

D: NA
J: TRBJ1-1
size: NA
V: TRBV5-1
CDR3: CASSSGSGKNTEAFF
DNA: TGCGCCAGCAGCTCCGGCAGCGGAAAGAACACTGAAGCTTTCTTT

D: TRBD1
J: TRBJ2-7
size: NA
V: TRBV5-6
CDR3: CASSRKNRGRVYEQYF
DNA: TGTGCCAGCAGCCGAAAAAACAGGGGAAGGGTCTACGAGCAGTACTTC

D: TRBD1
J: TRBJ1-5
size: NA
V: TRBV11-2
CDR3: CASSERTGGDQPQHF
DNA: TGTGCCAGCAGCGAGAGGACAGGGGGCGACCAGCCCCAGCATTTT

D: NA
J: TRBJ1-2
size: many
V: TRBV11-2
CDR3: CASSLDGDYGYTF
DNA: TGTGCCAGCAGCTTAGATGGTGACTATGGCTACACCTTC

D: TRBD1
J: TRBJ2-3
size: few
V: TRBV6-2/TRBV6-3
CDR3: CASSYKDRGADTQYF
DNA: TGTGCCAGCAGTTACAAGGACAGGGGGGCAGATACGCAGTATTTT

D: TRBD2
J: TRBJ2-1
size: NA
V: TRBV5-4
CDR3: CASSLALAGRNNEQFF
DNA: TGTGCCAGCAGCTTGGCACTAGCGGGGCGCAACAATGAGCAGTTCTTC

D: NA
J: TRBJ1-5
size: NA
V: TRBV9
CDR3: CAIKDSDSNQPQHF
DNA: TGTGCCATCAAGGACAGTGATAGCAATCAGCCCCAGCATTTT

D: NA
J: TRBJ2-1
size: many
V: TRBV5-4
CDR3: CASSSTARFNEQFF
DNA: TGTGCCAGCAGCTCGACTGCCCGATTTAATGAGCAGTTCTTC

D: TRBD1
J: TRBJ2-2
size: many
V: TRBV19
CDR3: CASSIEDRVNGELFF
DNA: TGTGCCAGTAGTATAGAGGACAGGGTAAACGGGGAGCTGTTTTTT

D: NA
J: TRBJ2-5
size: NA
V: TRBV12-3/TRBV12-4
CDR3: CASSLADPEETQYF
DNA: TGTGCCAGCAGTTTAGCGGACCCCGAGGAGACCCAGTACTTC

D: NA
J: TRBJ2-1
size: many
V: TRBV7-3
CDR3: CASSLTSTTENEQFF
DNA: TGTGCCAGCAGCTTAACCTCGACGACGGAAAATGAGCAGTTCTTC

D: NA
J: TRBJ1-2
size: few
V: TRBV15
CDR3: CATSRGAGKGGYTF
DNA: TGTGCCACCAGCAGAGGTGCGGGGAAGGGTGGCTACACCTTC

D: TRBD2
J: TRBJ2-1
size: NA
V: TRBV11-3
CDR3: CASSLVGGATNEQFF
DNA: TGTGCCAGCAGCTTAGTCGGGGGGGCCACCAATGAGCAGTTCTTC

D: TRBD1
J: TRBJ2-7
size: NA
V: TRBV19
CDR3: CASSIGTGTYEQYF
DNA: TGTGCCAGTAGTATCGGGACAGGAACCTACGAGCAGTACTTC

D: NA
J: TRBJ1-6
size: NA
V: TRBV20-1
CDR3: CSAPPGHVQSPLHF
DNA: TGCAGTGCTCCGCCGGGACATGTACAATCACCCCTCCACTTT

D: TRBD1
J: TRBJ2-1
size: NA
V: TRBV29-1
CDR3: CSVAGTEARPSFF
DNA: TGCAGCGTTGCCGGGACAGAGGCCCGACCTTCGTTCTTC

D: NA
J: TRBJ2-2
size: few
V: TRBV7-3
CDR3: CASSATRNTGELFF
DNA: TGTGCCAGCAGCGCCACAAGGAACACCGGGGAGCTGTTTTTT

D: TRBD1
J: TRBJ1-3
size: many
V: TRBV7-9
CDR3: CASSLTGGTGNTIYF
DNA: TGTGCCAGCAGCCTGACAGGGGGCACTGGAAACACCATATATTTT

D: TRBD2
J: TRBJ2-5
size: many
V: TRBV12-3/TRBV12-4
CDR3: CASSAPSGGAYETQYF
DNA: TGTGCCAGCAGTGCCCCTAGCGGGGGGGCCTATGAGACCCAGTACTTC

D: NA
J: TRBJ2-5
size: NA
V: TRBV28
CDR3: CASSKSGQETQYF
DNA: TGTGCCAGCAGCAAATCGGGGCAAGAGACCCAGTACTTC

D: NA
J: TRBJ1-1
size: NA
V: TRBV6-4
CDR3: CASSPRVGGLNTEAFF
DNA: TGTGCCAGCAGTCCCCGGGTCGGGGGGCTGAACACTGAAGCTTTCTTT

D: NA
J: TRBJ2-3
size: few
V: TRBV29-1
CDR3: CSVETDRVTDTQYF
DNA: TGCAGCGTTGAAACGGACAGAGTTACAGATACGCAGTATTTT

D: NA
J: TRBJ1-1
size: NA
V: TRBV29-1
CDR3: CSSGGRNTEAFF
DNA: TGCAGCTCCGGGGGTAGGAACACTGAAGCTTTCTTT

D: NA
J: TRBJ2-1
size: NA
V: TRBV2
CDR3: CASSERAGYNEQFF
DNA: TGTGCCAGCAGTGAAAGGGCAGGCTACAATGAGCAGTTCTTC

D: TRBD1
J: TRBJ1-2
size: NA
V: TRBV29-1
CDR3: CSVGDSYYGYTF
DNA: TGCAGCGTTGGGGACAGCTATTATGGCTACACCTTC

D: TRBD2
J: TRBJ2-5
size: few
V: TRBV4-3
CDR3: CASSQETSGGVKTQYF
DNA: TGCGCCAGCAGCCAGGAGACTAGCGGGGGGGTGAAGACCCAGTACTTC

D: TRBD1
J: TRBJ1-5
size: NA
V: TRBV2
CDR3: CASSEWPGGHQPQHF
DNA: TGTGCCAGCAGTGAATGGCCAGGGGGCCATCAGCCCCAGCATTTT

D: NA
J: TRBJ1-2
size: NA
V: TRBV29-1
CDR3: CSAAGKNYGYTF
DNA: TGCAGCGCCGCCGGGAAGAACTATGGCTACACCTTC

D: TRBD2
J: TRBJ2-7
size: few
V: TRBV6-5
CDR3: CASNPWGGNEQYF
DNA: TGTGCCAGCAACCCCTGGGGGGGTAACGAGCAGTACTTC

D: NA
J: TRBJ2-1
size: NA
V: TRBV3-1
CDR3: CASKGLLGEQFF
DNA: TGTGCCAGCAAGGGACTCCTGGGTGAGCAGTTCTTC

D: TRBD2
J: TRBJ2-3
size: few
V: TRBV6-5
CDR3: CASSSSSGGGTDTQYF
DNA: TGTGCCAGCAGTTCGTCTAGCGGGGGCGGCACAGATACGCAGTATTTT

D: TRBD1
J: TRBJ2-7
size: few
V: TRBV6-2/TRBV6-3
CDR3: CASKSDREYEQYF
DNA: TGTGCCAGCAAAAGCGACAGGGAATACGAGCAGTACTTC

D: NA
J: TRBJ2-7
size: few
V: TRBV27
CDR3: CASQSSLSSYEQYF
DNA: TGTGCCAGCCAAAGTTCCCTTAGCTCCTACGAGCAGTACTTC

D: NA
J: TRBJ2-5
size: NA
V: TRBV19
CDR3: CASSNHYTAETQYF
DNA: TGTGCCAGTAGCAATCACTATACCGCCGAGACCCAGTACTTC

D: NA
J: TRBJ1-5
size: few
V: TRBV28
CDR3: CASSLGQFQPQHF
DNA: TGTGCCAGCAGTTTAGGGCAGTTTCAGCCCCAGCATTTT

D: TRBD2
J: TRBJ2-3
size: NA
V: TRBV2
CDR3: CASSEGPAGGSDTQYF
DNA: TGTGCCAGCAGTGAAGGGCCAGCGGGGGGGTCAGATACGCAGTATTTT

D: NA
J: TRBJ1-5
size: many
V: TRBV5-1
CDR3: CASSLGWQDQPQHF
DNA: TGCGCCAGCAGCCTCGGATGGCAGGATCAGCCCCAGCATTTT

D: TRBD1
J: TRBJ2-7
size: NA
V: TRBV5-1
CDR3: CASSGRDRAYEQYF
DNA: TGCGCCAGCAGCGGCCGGGACAGGGCCTACGAGCAGTACTTC

D: NA
J: TRBJ1-4
size: NA
V: TRBV12-3/TRBV12-4
CDR3: CASRREENEKLFF
DNA: TGTGCCAGCAGAAGAGAAGAAAATGAAAAACTGTTTTTT

D: NA
J: TRBJ2-3
size: NA
V: TRBV12-3/TRBV12-4
CDR3: CASGLAMDTQYF
DNA: TGTGCCAGCGGCCTTGCTATGGATACGCAGTATTTT

D: NA
J: TRBJ1-4
size: NA
V: TRBV27
CDR3: CASSSLPGQRYGEKLFF
DNA: TGTGCCAGCAGTTCCCTACCGGGACAAAGATACGGTGAAAAACTGTTTTTT

D: TRBD1
J: TRBJ1-2
size: NA
V: TRBV5-1
CDR3: CASSPGTGLGYGYTF
DNA: TGCGCCAGCAGCCCAGGGACAGGGTTGGGCTATGGCTACACCTTC

D: NA
J: TRBJ1-6
size: few
V: TRBV4-2
CDR3: CASSQETSSYNSPLHF
DNA: TGTGCCAGCAGCCAAGAGACTAGCTCCTATAATTCACCCCTCCACTTT

D: TRBD1
J: TRBJ2-7
size: NA
V: TRBV19
CDR3: CASSDPRDRLTYEQYF
DNA: TGTGCCAGTAGTGACCCCCGGGACAGACTAACCTACGAGCAGTACTTC

D: NA
J: TRBJ2-5
size: many
V: TRBV11-2
CDR3: CASSLAGTETQYF
DNA: TGTGCCAGCAGCTTAGCAGGAACGGAGACCCAGTACTTC

D: NA
J: TRBJ2-5
size: few
V: TRBV15
CDR3: CATSRGVQETQYF
DNA: TGTGCCACCAGCAGAGGGGTCCAAGAGACCCAGTACTTC

D: NA
J: TRBJ1-1
size: NA
V: TRBV7-3
CDR3: CASSPTSGATEAFF
DNA: TGTGCCAGCAGCCCCACCTCGGGGGCCACTGAAGCTTTCTTT

D: TRBD1
J: TRBJ2-4
size: few
V: TRBV4-2
CDR3: CASSQPVRGPNIQYF
DNA: TGTGCCAGCAGCCAACCCGTCAGGGGGCCAAACATTCAGTACTTC

D: NA
J: TRBJ2-3
size: NA
V: TRBV5-8
CDR3: CASSLGGVSSTDTQYF
DNA: TGTGCCAGCAGCTTAGGGGGGGTCTCTTCCACAGATACGCAGTATTTT

D: NA
J: TRBJ1-1
size: NA
V: TRBV9
CDR3: CASSVEPGQNTEAFF
DNA: TGTGCCAGCAGCGTAGAACCAGGGCAGAACACTGAAGCTTTCTTT

D: NA
J: TRBJ2-5
size: few
V: TRBV7-6
CDR3: CASSSIWRDSQETQYF
DNA: TGTGCCAGCAGCTCAATATGGAGGGACAGTCAAGAGACCCAGTACTTC

D: NA
J: TRBJ1-1
size: NA
V: TRBV3-1
CDR3: CASTSREADTEAFF
DNA: TGTGCCAGCACCTCAAGGGAAGCGGACACTGAAGCTTTCTTT

D: NA
J: TRBJ1-5
size: NA
V: TRBV12-3/TRBV12-4
CDR3: CASSLLGGSNQPQHF
DNA: TGTGCCAGCAGCCTTCTGGGAGGGAGCAATCAGCCCCAGCATTTT

D: NA
J: TRBJ2-3
size: NA
V: TRBV9
CDR3: CASSPKGGVGTDTQYF
DNA: TGTGCCAGCAGCCCTAAAGGGGGGGTCGGCACAGATACGCAGTATTTT

D: NA
J: TRBJ2-2
size: NA
V: TRBV28
CDR3: CASSFPDGTSNTGELFF
DNA: TGTGCCAGCAGTTTCCCGGACGGAACATCGAACACCGGGGAGCTGTTTTTT

D: NA
J: TRBJ2-5
size: few
V: TRBV7-7
CDR3: CASSRPGLETQYF
DNA: TGTGCCAGCAGCCGCCCAGGGTTGGAGACCCAGTACTTC

D: TRBD2
J: TRBJ2-2
size: NA
V: TRBV6-2/TRBV6-3
CDR3: CAIGGGLPNTGELFF
DNA: TGTGCCATCGGCGGGGGGTTACCAAACACCGGGGAGCTGTTTTTT

D: NA
J: TRBJ1-5
size: few
V: TRBV30
CDR3: CAWRVGDQPQHF
DNA: TGTGCCTGGAGGGTCGGGGATCAGCCCCAGCATTTT

D: NA
J: TRBJ2-1
size: NA
V: TRBV4-3
CDR3: CASSQEQAGGWSYNEQFF
DNA: TGCGCCAGCAGCCAAGAACAGGCTGGAGGGTGGTCCTACAATGAGCAGTTCTTC

D: TRBD2
J: TRBJ2-3
size: NA
V: TRBV12-3/TRBV12-4
CDR3: CASSRRGGYTDTQYF
DNA: TGTGCCAGCAGCAGACGGGGGGGGTATACAGATACGCAGTATTTT